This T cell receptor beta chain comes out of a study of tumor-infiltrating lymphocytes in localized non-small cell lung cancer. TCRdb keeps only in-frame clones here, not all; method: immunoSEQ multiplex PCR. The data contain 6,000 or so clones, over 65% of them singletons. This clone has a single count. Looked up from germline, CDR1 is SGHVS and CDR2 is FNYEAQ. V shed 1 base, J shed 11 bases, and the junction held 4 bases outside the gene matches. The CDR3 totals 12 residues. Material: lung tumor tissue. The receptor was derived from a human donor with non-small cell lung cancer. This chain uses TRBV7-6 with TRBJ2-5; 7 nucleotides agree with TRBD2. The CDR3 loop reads CASSLGGGEQYF. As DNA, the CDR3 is TGTGCCAGCAGCTTAGGGGGAGGGGAGCAGTACTTC.